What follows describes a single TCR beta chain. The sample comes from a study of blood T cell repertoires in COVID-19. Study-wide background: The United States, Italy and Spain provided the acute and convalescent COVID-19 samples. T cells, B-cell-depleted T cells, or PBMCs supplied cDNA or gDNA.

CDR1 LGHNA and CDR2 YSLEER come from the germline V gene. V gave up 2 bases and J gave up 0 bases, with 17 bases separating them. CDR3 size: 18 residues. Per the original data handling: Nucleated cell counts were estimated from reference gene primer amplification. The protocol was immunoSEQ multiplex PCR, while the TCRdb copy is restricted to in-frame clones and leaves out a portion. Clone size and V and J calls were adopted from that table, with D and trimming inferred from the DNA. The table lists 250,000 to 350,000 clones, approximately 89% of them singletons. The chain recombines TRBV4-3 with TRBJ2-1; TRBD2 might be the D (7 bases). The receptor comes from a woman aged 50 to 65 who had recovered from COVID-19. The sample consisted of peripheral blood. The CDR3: CASSQLGGPRFSYNEQFF. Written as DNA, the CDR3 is TGCGCCAGCAGCCAACTCGGGGGGCCCCGATTCTCCTACAATGAGCAGTTCTTC.